This T cell receptor (beta chain) was sequenced during a study of blood T cells in healthy people across ages. Study-level findings and limits: Older age went with lower TCR beta diversity per million T cells, in a roughly linear way. There were more naive CD4+ cells and higher diversity in long-lived donors than in aged donors.

To note about this clonotype: Its antigen is still unknown.

This CDR3 is built from 16 residues. Germline V CDR1 and CDR2: MNHEY, SVGEGT. The authors ran a second PCR of roughly 6 to 12 cycles using a sample-barcoded 5' primer and a J-beta primer mix. One entry per CDR3 protein, called by TCRdb with MiXCR from the 5' RACE reads. The sample lists 710,000 or so distinct CDR3 sequences; around a fifth were seen once. This clonotype was sampled from a man between 65 and 79 years old in good health. The specimen sequenced was blood. The chain links TRBV6-2 or TRBV6-3 to TRBJ2-5; D assignment may be TRBD1 or TRBD2 (5 bases each). The J call may be faulty, since TRBJ2-7 better matches the DNA end. CDR3 residues: CASSLTRDRPLYEQYF. CDR3 in DNA: TGTGCCAGCAGCCTCACTCGGGACCGACCGTTATACGAGCAGTACTTC.